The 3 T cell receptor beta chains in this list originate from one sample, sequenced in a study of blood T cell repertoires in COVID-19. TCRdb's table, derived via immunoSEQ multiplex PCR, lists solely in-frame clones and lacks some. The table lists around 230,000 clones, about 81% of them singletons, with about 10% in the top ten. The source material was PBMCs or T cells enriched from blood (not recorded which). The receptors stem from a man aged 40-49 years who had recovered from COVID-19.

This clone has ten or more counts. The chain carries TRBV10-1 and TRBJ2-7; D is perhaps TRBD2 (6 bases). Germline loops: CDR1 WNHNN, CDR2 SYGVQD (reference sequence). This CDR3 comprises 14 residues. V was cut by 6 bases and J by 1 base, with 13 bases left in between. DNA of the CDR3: TGCGCCAGCAGCCGGGACTCAGCTTCCTACGAGCAGTACTTC. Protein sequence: CASSRDSASYEQYF.

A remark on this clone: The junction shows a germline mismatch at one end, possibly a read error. The CDR3 loop reads CTSSLALLGEAETQYF. In DNA form, the CDR3 reads TGTACCAGCAGCTTAGCCCTATTAGGGGAGGCGGAGACCCAGTACTTC. The J gene is TRBJ2-5, the V gene TRBV7-9; a weak D match, TRBD2 (6 bases). The V gene's germline CDR1 is SEHNR and CDR2 FQNEAQ (reference sequence). There are 16 residues in the CDR3.

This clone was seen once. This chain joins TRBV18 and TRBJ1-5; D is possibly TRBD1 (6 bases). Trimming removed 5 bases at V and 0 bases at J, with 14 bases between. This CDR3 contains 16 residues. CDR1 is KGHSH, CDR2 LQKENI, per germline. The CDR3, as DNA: TGTGCCAGCTCATCTAGCCAGGGGAGTAGCAATCAGCCCCAGCATTTT. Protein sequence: CASSSSQGSSNQPQHF.